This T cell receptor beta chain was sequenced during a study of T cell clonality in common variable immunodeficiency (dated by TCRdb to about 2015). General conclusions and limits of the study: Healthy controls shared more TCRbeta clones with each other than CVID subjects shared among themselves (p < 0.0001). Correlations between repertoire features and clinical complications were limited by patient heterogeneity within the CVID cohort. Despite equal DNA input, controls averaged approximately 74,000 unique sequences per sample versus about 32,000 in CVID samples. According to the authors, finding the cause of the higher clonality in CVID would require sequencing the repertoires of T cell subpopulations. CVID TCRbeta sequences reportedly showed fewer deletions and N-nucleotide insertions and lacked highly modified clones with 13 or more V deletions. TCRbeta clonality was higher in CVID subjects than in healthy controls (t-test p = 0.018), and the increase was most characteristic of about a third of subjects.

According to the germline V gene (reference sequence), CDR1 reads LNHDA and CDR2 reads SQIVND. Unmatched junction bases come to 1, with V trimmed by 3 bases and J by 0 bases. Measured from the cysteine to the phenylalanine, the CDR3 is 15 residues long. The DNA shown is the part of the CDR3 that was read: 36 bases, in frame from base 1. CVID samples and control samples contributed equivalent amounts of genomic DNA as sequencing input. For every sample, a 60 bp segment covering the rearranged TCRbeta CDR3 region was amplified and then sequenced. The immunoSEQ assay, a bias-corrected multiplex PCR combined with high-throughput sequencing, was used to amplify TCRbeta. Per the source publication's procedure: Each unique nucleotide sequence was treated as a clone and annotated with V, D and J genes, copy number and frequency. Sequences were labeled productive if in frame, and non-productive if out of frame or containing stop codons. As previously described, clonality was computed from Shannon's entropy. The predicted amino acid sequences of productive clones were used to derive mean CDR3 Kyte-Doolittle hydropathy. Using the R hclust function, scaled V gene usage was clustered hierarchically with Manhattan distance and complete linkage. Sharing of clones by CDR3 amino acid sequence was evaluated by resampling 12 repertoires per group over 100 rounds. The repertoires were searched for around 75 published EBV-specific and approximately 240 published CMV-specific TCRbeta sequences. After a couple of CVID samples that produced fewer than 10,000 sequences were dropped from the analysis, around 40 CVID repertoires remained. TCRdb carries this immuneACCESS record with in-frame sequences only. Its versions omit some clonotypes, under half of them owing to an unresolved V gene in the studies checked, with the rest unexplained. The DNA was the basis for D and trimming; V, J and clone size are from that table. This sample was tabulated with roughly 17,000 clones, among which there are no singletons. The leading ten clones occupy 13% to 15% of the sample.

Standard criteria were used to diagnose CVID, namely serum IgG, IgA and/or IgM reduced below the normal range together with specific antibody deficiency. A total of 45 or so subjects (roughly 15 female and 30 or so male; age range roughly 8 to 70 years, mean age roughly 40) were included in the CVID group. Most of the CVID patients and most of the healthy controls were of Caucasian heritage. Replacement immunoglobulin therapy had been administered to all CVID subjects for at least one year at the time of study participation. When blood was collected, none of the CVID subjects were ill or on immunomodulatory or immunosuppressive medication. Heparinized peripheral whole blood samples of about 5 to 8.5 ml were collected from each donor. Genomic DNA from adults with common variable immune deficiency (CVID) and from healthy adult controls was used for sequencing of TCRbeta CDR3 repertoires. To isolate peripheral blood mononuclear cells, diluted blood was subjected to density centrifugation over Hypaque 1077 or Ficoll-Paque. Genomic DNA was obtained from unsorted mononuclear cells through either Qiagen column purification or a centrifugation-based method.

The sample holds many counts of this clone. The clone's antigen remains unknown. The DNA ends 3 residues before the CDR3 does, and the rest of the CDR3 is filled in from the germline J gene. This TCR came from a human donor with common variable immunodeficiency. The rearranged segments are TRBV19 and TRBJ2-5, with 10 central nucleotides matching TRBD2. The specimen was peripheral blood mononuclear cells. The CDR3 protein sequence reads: CASSISGGYQETQYF. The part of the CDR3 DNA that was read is TGTGCCAGTAGTATTAGCGGGGGGTACCAAGAGACC.